These 7 T cell receptor beta chains came from one sample sequenced in a study of CD8 T cells in Susac syndrome. A quantity of about 0.45 to 1 ug RNA underwent reverse transcription using random hexamers. MiXCR, run by TCRdb on the immunoSEQ multiplex PCR reads, gives a single entry per CDR3 protein. Of about 47,000 distinct CDR3 sequences listed, around 93% are singletons. The sample comprised CD8+ T cells from PBMCs. Receptors were obtained from a human donor in good health.

The CDR3, as DNA: TGCAGTGCTCGGACCCGTACCCAAAACATTCAGTACTTC. Translating gives CSARTRTQNIQYF. The rearrangement uses TRBV20-1 and TRBJ2-4; no definite D call. This CDR3 is 13 amino acids long. Germline lookup yields CDR1 DFQATT and CDR2 SNEGSKA (reference sequence). Between the trimmed V and J ends, which lost 5 bases and 5 bases, there was a span of 13 bases.

The V and J genes are TRBV7-9 and TRBJ1-2; 8 positions match TRBD1. Trimming removed 0 bases from V and 2 bases from J; junction bases left unmatched: 2. In germline, CDR1 is SEHNR, CDR2 FQNEAQ (reference sequence). CDR3 length equals 15 residues. The CDR3 nucleotides read TGTGCCAGCAGCTTAGCGAGGACAGGGAACTATGGCTACACCTTC. It encodes CASSLARTGNYGYTF. The complete variable domain, with remaining parts taken from reference TRBV7-9 and TRBJ1-2, reads DTGVSQNPRHKITKRGQNVTFRCDPISEHNRLYWYRQTLGQGPEFLTYFQNEAQLEKSRLLSDRFSAERPKGSFSTLEIQRTEQGDSAMYLCASSLARTGNYGYTFGSGTRLTVV.

The DNA of the CDR3 is TGTGCCAGTAGCGGGAGAGGAGGCGAGCAGTACTTC. This encodes CASSGRGGEQYF. The chain combines TRBV10-3 with TRBJ2-7, with 9 bases fitting TRBD2. This CDR3 is 12 amino acids long. J gave up 6 bases and V 10 bases, and 7 bases lay outside the gene matches. CDR1 is ENHRY and CDR2 is SYGVKD in the germline V gene.

V and J are TRBV3-1 and TRBJ2-7; the D is unclear. Per germline, CDR1 LGHDT and CDR2 YNNKEL (reference sequence). This CDR3 has 14 amino acids. V lost 0 bases to trimming and J lost 1 base, with 7 bases between them. DNA of the CDR3: TGTGCCAGCAGCCAAGAAGGGATTTCCTACGAGCAGTACTTC. Translated, it gives CASSQEGISYEQYF.

The chain recombines TRBV2 with TRBJ1-1; D is unclear. Germline lookup yields CDR1 SNHLY and CDR2 FYNNEI. The CDR3 is 12 residues long. Trimming stripped 6 bases from V and 10 bases from J, with 15 bases between. CDR3 loop: CASSPDRKVAFF. The CDR3 DNA follows: TGTGCCAGCAGCCCGGACCGAAAGGTAGCTTTCTTT.

The V and J genes are TRBV20-1 and TRBJ2-2; D not resolved. This CDR3 contains 13 residues. V lost 6 bases to trimming and J lost 2 bases, with 10 bases between them. CDR1 and CDR2 from the germline V gene are DFQATT and SNEGSKA (reference sequence). CDR3 coding DNA: TGCAGTGCCCCCCAGCCCAACACCGGGGAGCTGTTTTTT. Translation: CSAPQPNTGELFF.

This clonotype occurred once. Its ends do not fully match the called genes, so a read error is possible. The CDR3 is CASSVDEIPEVFF. CDR3 in DNA: TGTGCCAGCAGCGTAGACGAAATCCCTGAAGTTTTCTTT. The V gene is TRBV9, the J gene TRBJ1-1; D not certain. The V gene's germline CDR1 is SGDLS and CDR2 YYNGEE. CDR3 size: 13 residues. The full variable domain, its missing parts supplied by reference TRBV9 and TRBJ1-1, is DSGVTQTPKHLITATGQRVTLRCSPRSGDLSVYWYQQSLDQGLQFLIQYYNGEERAKGNILERFSAQQFPDLHSELNLSSLELGDSALYFCASSVDEIPEVFFGQGTRLTVV.